Below, 30 T cell receptor beta chains from the same sample are listed, as sequenced in a study of T cell responses to AZD1222 COVID-19 vaccine. Profiling relied on immunoSEQ multiplex PCR, and the TCRdb table lists in-frame clones only, not all of them. The sample records more than 120,000 clones, roughly 90% being singletons. The material sequenced was peripheral blood, taken 28 days after the second AZD1222 dose. The receptors derive from an adult who received the AZD1222 COVID-19 vaccine.

The rearrangement links TRBV14 to TRBJ1-1, with D perhaps matching TRBD1 (6 bases). CDR1 is SGHDN, CDR2 FVKESK, per germline. The CDR3 is made up of 18 amino acids. V gave up 2 bases and J gave up 0 bases, with 19 bases separating them. The DNA for the CDR3 is TGTGCCAGCAGCCAAAGAACCGGGACAACCAATCTGAACACTGAAGCTTTCTTT. Encoded protein: CASSQRTGTTNLNTEAFF.

The chain combines TRBV5-1 with TRBJ1-5, with TRBD1 as a possible D gene (5 bases). The CDR3 spans 18 residues. Deletions cut 0 bases from V and 1 base from J, with 17 bases between. Germline values: CDR1 SGHRS, CDR2 YFSETQ. The CDR3 bases are TGCGCCAGCAGCTTGGAGGGGAGAGAGAAACGGAGCAATCAGCCCCAGCATTTT. It is translated as CASSLEGREKRSNQPQHF.

The chain links TRBV19 to TRBJ1-1, with no clear D. Trimming took 5 bases from V and 1 from J, leaving 8 bases between them. This CDR3 is 13 amino acids long. Germline CDR1 LNHDA, CDR2 SQIVND (reference sequence). The CDR3 sequence: CASSQAGNTEAFF. CDR3 DNA: TGTGCCAGTAGTCAGGCGGGGAACACTGAAGCTTTCTTT.

J is TRBJ1-1 and V is TRBV5-1; no definite D call. Trimming took off 5 bases at V and 5 bases at J, with 16 bases between the two ends. The CDR3 consists of 14 residues. Germline V gives CDR1 SGHRS, CDR2 YFSETQ. The CDR3 DNA is TGCGCCAGCAGGTTAGGAGGCGGCGTTACTGAAGCTTTCTTT. Amino acid sequence: CASRLGGGVTEAFF.

V is TRBV5-6 and J is TRBJ1-4; possibly TRBD1 for D (5 bases). Germline V gives CDR1 SGHDT, CDR2 YYEEEE. The CDR3 loop spans 16 amino acids. V was pared by 1 base and J by 4 bases, with 14 bases between. The chain's CDR3 is CASSLRVTVYNEKLFF. For the CDR3, the DNA is TGTGCCAGCAGCTTGCGGGTGACAGTGTATAATGAAAAACTGTTTTTT.

The chain links TRBV2 to TRBJ1-6, with 8 bases that match TRBD1. Germline V gives CDR1 SNHLY, CDR2 FYNNEI. J was trimmed by 10 bases and V by 5 bases; bases with no gene match: 13. CDR3 length: 16 amino acids. The CDR3 protein is CASSPQGQGTGSPLHF. The CDR3 DNA reads as TGTGCCAGCAGTCCCCAAGGACAGGGCACCGGATCACCCCTCCACTTT.

The sample holds a few counts of this clone. The CDR3 region has the DNA TGTGCCAGCAGTTACGTTGCGGGAGTGTACACCGGGGAGCTGTTTTTT. Amino acids: CASSYVAGVYTGELFF. The gene calls are TRBV6-2 or TRBV6-3 and TRBJ2-2; the match to TRBD2 covers 7 bases. CDR1 and CDR2 from the germline V gene are MNHEY and SVGEGT. The CDR3 consists of 16 residues. With V trimmed by 2 bases and J by 3 bases, 6 bases remained unmatched.

The J gene is TRBJ2-3, the V gene TRBV2; 7 bases are a match to TRBD2. Germline CDR1 is SNHLY and CDR2 is FYNNEI. The CDR3 length is 15 residues. With 4 bases clipped from V and 5 bases from J, the junction kept 9 bases outside the gene matches. The CDR3 DNA reads TGTGCCAGCAGTGTGAGCGGGGCCCCGATAGATACGCAGTATTTT. Translation gives CASSVSGAPIDTQYF.

This chain joins TRBV19 and TRBJ1-3, with 7 positions matching TRBD1. Germline lookup yields CDR1 LNHDA and CDR2 SQIVND (reference sequence). CDR3 length: 14 residues. V lost 7 bases and J lost 2; bases outside the gene matches: 5. The CDR3 sequence is CASTPGTAGNTIYF. For the CDR3, the DNA is TGTGCCAGTACCCCCGGGACAGCTGGAAACACCATATATTTT. The full variable domain, in which reference TRBV19 and TRBJ1-3 provide the parts outside the CDR3, is DGGITQSPKYLFRKEGQNVTLSCEQNLNHDAMYWYRQDPGQGLRLIYYSQIVNDFQKGDIAEGYSVSREKKESFPLTVTSAQKNPTAFYLCASTPGTAGNTIYFGEGSWLTVV.

In DNA form, the CDR3 reads TGCAGCGTTGTGGGATGGGGGGGCTACACCTTC. This translates into CSVVGWGGYTF. The chain employs TRBV29-1 and TRBJ1-2, with D maybe TRBD1 (5 bases). V shed 4 bases and J shed 8 bases, with 11 bases lying between them. This CDR3 region has 11 residues. Germline loops: CDR1 SQVTM, CDR2 ANQGSEA.

The chain recombines TRBV6-5 with TRBJ1-2; TRBD1 matches 9 bases. Germline CDR1 is MNHEY and CDR2 is SVGAGI. The length of the CDR3 is 13 residues. V shed 5 bases, J shed 8 bases, and the junction held 6 bases outside the gene matches. CDR3 amino acids: CASSRTGGRGYTF. In DNA, the CDR3 is TGTGCCAGCAGTCGAACAGGGGGCCGGGGCTACACCTTC.

This chain connects TRBV7-9 to TRBJ1-1; 12 nucleotides line up with TRBD1. The CDR3 runs 16 residues. J lost 10 bases, V lost 0 bases, and 9 bases had no gene match. CDR1 is SEHNR, CDR2 FQNEAQ, per germline (reference sequence). The CDR3 DNA reads TGTGCCAGCAGCTTAGCGCTGGGACAGGGGGCCGGCGGAGCTTTCTTT. It encodes CASSLALGQGAGGAFF.

V is TRBV19 and J is TRBJ2-7, with D possibly TRBD2 on 6 matching bases. Trimming left V 2 bases short and J 2 bases short, with 13 bases between. The CDR3 runs 15 residues. Germline lookup yields CDR1 LNHDA and CDR2 SQIVND (reference sequence). The CDR3 sequence: CASSIYAGTPYEQYF. The CDR3, as DNA: TGTGCCAGTAGTATATATGCGGGAACCCCCTACGAGCAGTACTTC.

There are a few counts of this clone. A read error may account for a junction end that differs from germline. This chain uses TRBV5-8 with TRBJ1-5, with D unresolved. CDR1 and CDR2 from the germline V gene are SGHTS and YDEGEE. The CDR3 spans 15 residues. CDR3 amino acids: CASTLGANSNQPQHF. CDR3 bases: TGTGCCAGCACCTTGGGTGCAAATAGCAATCAGCCCCAGCATTTT.

J is TRBJ2-3 and V is TRBV3-1 (or the pseudogene TRBV3-2); 8 bases map to TRBD2. Germline values: CDR1 LGHDT, CDR2 YNNKEL (reference sequence). CDR3 length: 17 amino acids. The V segment lost 1 base and the J segment 0 bases; nucleotides outside the gene matches: 6. CDR3 bases: TGTGCCAGCAGCCAAGGGGTGGCGGGAGGTAGCACAGATACGCAGTATTTT. Translating gives CASSQGVAGGSTDTQYF.

The chain combines TRBV27 with TRBJ1-1; D gene uncertain. CDR1 is MNHEY, CDR2 SMNVEV, per germline (reference sequence). This CDR3 is 13 amino acids long. V dropped 8 bases and J dropped 4 bases, with 14 bases sitting between them. This chain's CDR3 is CASSWEGGTEAFF. The CDR3 DNA is TGTGCCAGCTCATGGGAGGGAGGCACTGAAGCTTTCTTT.

Remarks on this clone: One end of the junction fails to match germline, which may point to a read error. The chain joins TRBV5-1 to TRBJ2-6; 8 bases are shared with TRBD1. The germline gives CDR1 SGHRS, CDR2 YFSETQ. This CDR3 has 15 amino acids. The DNA of the CDR3 is TGCGCCAGCAGCTTGCCCGGGACAGGTCCCAACGTCGTGACTTTC. Translating it yields CASSLPGTGPNVVTF.

This clone was counted at least ten times. V is TRBV7-9 and J is TRBJ2-7; weak D call: TRBD1 (6 bases). There are 13 residues in the CDR3. Germline-derived CDR1 and CDR2 are SEHNR and FQNEAQ (reference sequence). V lost 5 bases to trimming and J lost 4 bases, with 12 bases between them. The CDR3 sequence is CASSLDSQYEQYF. The CDR3 coding sequence is TGTGCCAGCAGCCTGGACAGTCAATACGAGCAGTACTTC.

The chain has TRBV7-2 and TRBJ2-5; D is ambiguous. Germline loops: CDR1 SGHTA, CDR2 FQGNSA. V gave up 7 bases and J gave up 5 bases, with 14 bases separating them. CDR3 length: 13 residues. DNA of the CDR3: TGTGCCAGCAACAAGGACGTCTGGGAGACCCAGTACTTC. This codes for CASNKDVWETQYF.

Only a few counts were recorded for this clone. V gene TRBV9 combines with J gene TRBJ2-1; D remains unclear. The CDR3 runs 14 residues. Trimming took 2 bases from V and 8 from J, leaving 14 bases between them. The germline gives CDR1 SGDLS, CDR2 YYNGEE. The CDR3 region is CASSVSTQPHEQFF. CDR3 DNA sequence: TGTGCCAGCAGCGTTTCCACCCAGCCCCATGAGCAGTTCTTC.

The chain employs TRBV28 and TRBJ1-2, with D unclear. Germline values: CDR1 MDHEN, CDR2 SYDVKM. Trimming cost V 7 bases and J 5 bases, with 11 bases left between them. This CDR3 contains 12 residues. The CDR3 region is CASTAGGYGYTF. CDR3 coding DNA: TGTGCCAGCACCGCAGGAGGGTATGGCTACACCTTC.

The V and J genes are TRBV9 and TRBJ1-2; no reliable D call. Trimming shortened V by 6 bases and J by 8 bases, and 14 bases separated the two germline ends. The CDR3 extends over 12 amino acids. Germline CDR1 and CDR2: SGDLS and YYNGEE. The CDR3 reads CASKSPSEGYTF. CDR3 nucleotides: TGTGCCAGCAAATCCCCCTCGGAAGGCTACACCTTC. Complete variable domain (other parts from reference TRBV9 and TRBJ1-2): DSGVTQTPKHLITATGQRVTLRCSPRSGDLSVYWYQQSLDQGLQFLIQYYNGEERAKGNILERFSAQQFPDLHSELNLSSLELGDSALYFCASKSPSEGYTFGSGTRLTVV.

This chain joins TRBV28 and TRBJ2-1; D gene uncertain. The ends were cut back, 2 bases at V and 8 bases at J, with 7 bases in the middle. Germline V gene lookup returns CDR1 MDHEN and CDR2 SYDVKM. The CDR3 extends over 12 amino acids. The CDR3 DNA follows: TGTGCCAGCAGTTTAAATAGGGATGAGCAGTTCTTC. It specifies CASSLNRDEQFF. The entire variable domain, with the rest obtained from reference TRBV28 and TRBJ2-1, is as follows: DVKVTQSSRYLVKRTGEKVFLECVQDMDHENMFWYRQDPGLGLRLIYFSYDVKMKEKGDIPEGYSVSREKKERFSLILESASTNQTSMYLCASSLNRDEQFFGPGTRLTVL.

V usage is TRBV5-1 and J usage is TRBJ2-1, with 12 positions matching TRBD2. Per germline, CDR1 SGHRS and CDR2 YFSETQ. CDR3 length: 17 amino acids. The V segment lost 4 bases and the J segment 6 bases; nucleotides outside the gene matches: 11. CDR3 amino acids: CASSLSGLAGGGNEQFF. CDR3 bases: TGCGCCAGCAGCCTGAGCGGTCTAGCGGGGGGGGGCAATGAGCAGTTCTTC.

The V and J genes are TRBV30 and TRBJ1-2, with D maybe TRBD1 (5 bases). The germline gives CDR1 GTSNPN, CDR2 SVGIG (reference sequence). This CDR3 is 15 amino acids long. V was pared by 3 bases and J by 6 bases, with 20 bases between. CDR3 DNA sequence: TGTGCCTGGAGCTTAGACAGCTCCTCTTACAATGGCTACACCTTC. Translating it yields CAWSLDSSSYNGYTF.

This chain links TRBV5-6 with TRBJ2-3; TRBD2 matches 11 bases. Germline assignment: CDR1 SGHDT and CDR2 YYEEEE. V trimming: 4 bases; J trimming: 0 bases; junction bases outside the gene matches: 13. This CDR3 spans 19 amino acids. The CDR3 reads CASSTEASGGYTSTDTQYF. DNA for the CDR3: TGTGCCAGCAGCACAGAGGCTAGCGGGGGGTACACTAGCACAGATACGCAGTATTTT.

J is TRBJ2-2 and V is TRBV7-3; possibly TRBD2 for D (6 bases). Germline V lookup: CDR1 SGHTA, CDR2 FQGTGA. The CDR3 totals 13 residues. V lost 5 bases, J lost 8 bases, and 12 bases lay in between. This chain's CDR3 is CASSAPGLGELFF. CDR3 in DNA: TGTGCCAGCAGCGCACCGGGACTTGGGGAGCTGTTTTTT.

The chain combines TRBV9 with TRBJ2-3, with a possible D match to TRBD2 (5 bases). The germline V gene has CDR1 SGDLS and CDR2 YYNGEE. The CDR3 spans 12 residues. V dropped 6 bases and J dropped 6 bases, with 11 bases sitting between them. The CDR3 coding sequence is TGTGCCAGCAACCAACTAGGGGATACGCAGTATTTT. Amino acid sequence: CASNQLGDTQYF.

This chain uses TRBV27 with TRBJ2-3, with D perhaps being TRBD1 or TRBD2 (5 bases each). Trimming pared 4 bases from V and 1 base from J, leaving 12 bases between. This CDR3 has 15 amino acids. CDR1 and CDR2 (germline): MNHEY, SMNVEV (reference sequence). The CDR3 spells CASSSPRDGTDTQYF. The CDR3 DNA is TGTGCCAGCAGTTCTCCCAGGGACGGCACAGATACGCAGTATTTT.

This chain joins TRBV7-2 and TRBJ1-2, with a possible D match to TRBD1 (5 bases). V lost 1 base and J lost 3, with 18 bases in between. Per the germline V gene, CDR1 is SGHTA and CDR2 is FQGNSA. The CDR3 spans 17 residues. The CDR3 is CASSLGGTGLLDYGYTF. The CDR3 bases are TGTGCCAGCAGCTTAGGTGGTACAGGATTATTGGACTATGGCTACACCTTC.